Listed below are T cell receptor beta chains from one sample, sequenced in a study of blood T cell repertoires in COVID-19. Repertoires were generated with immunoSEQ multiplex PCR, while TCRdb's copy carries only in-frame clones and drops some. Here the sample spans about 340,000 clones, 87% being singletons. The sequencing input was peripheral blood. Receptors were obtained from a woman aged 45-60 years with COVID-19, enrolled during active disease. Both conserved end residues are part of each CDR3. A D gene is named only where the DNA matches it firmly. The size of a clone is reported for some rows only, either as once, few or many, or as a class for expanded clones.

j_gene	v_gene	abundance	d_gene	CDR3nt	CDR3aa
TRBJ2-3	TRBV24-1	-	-	TGTGCCACCAGTGATTTTGGCCTAGCAAGCACAGATACGCAGTATTTT	CATSDFGLASTDTQYF
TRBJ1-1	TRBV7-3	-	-	TGTGCCAGCAGCCTATCAGGGGTAGGGAACACTGAAGCTTTCTTT	CASSLSGVGNTEAFF
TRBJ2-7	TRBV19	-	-	TGTGCCAGTAGTCACAGTAGCTCCTACGAGCAGTACTTC	CASSHSSSYEQYF
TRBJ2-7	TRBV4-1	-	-	TGCGCCAGCAGCCATGATCTCTACTACGAGCAGTACTTC	CASSHDLYYEQYF
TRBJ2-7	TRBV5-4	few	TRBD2	TGTGCCAGCAGCTCCCGGGCGGGAGTGGGTGAGCAGTACTTC	CASSSRAGVGEQYF
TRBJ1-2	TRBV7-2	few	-	TGTGCCAGCAGCTTAGTGTGGGAGCCTCGGGGCTACACCTTC	CASSLVWEPRGYTF
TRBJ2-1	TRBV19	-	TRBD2	TGTGCCAGCTCGGATTTACCCGGGACTAGCGGGCTCAATGAGCAGTTCTTC	CASSDLPGTSGLNEQFF
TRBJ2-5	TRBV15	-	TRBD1	TGTGCCACCAGCAGGGTACCGGGACAGGGGGACGAGACCCAGTACTTC	CATSRVPGQGDETQYF
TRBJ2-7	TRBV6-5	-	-	TGTGCCAGCAGTTCGACAGGTGTTCCCTACGAGCAGTACTTC	CASSSTGVPYEQYF
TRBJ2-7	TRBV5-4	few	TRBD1	TGTGCCAGCAGCTTGAGAGGGGGCAACGAGCAGTACTTC	CASSLRGGNEQYF
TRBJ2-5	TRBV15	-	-	TGTGCCACCAGCAGAAGCCTGCAGACCCAGTACTTC	CATSRSLQTQYF
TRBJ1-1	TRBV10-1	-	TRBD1	TGCGCCGCGAAGACAGGGCCCGCTGAAGCTTTCTTT	CAAKTGPAEAFF
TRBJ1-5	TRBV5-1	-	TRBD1	TGCGCCAGCAGCTTGGGGACAGGTAATCAGCCCCAGCATTTT	CASSLGTGNQPQHF
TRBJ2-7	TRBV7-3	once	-	TGTGCCAGCAGCCCTAGCCCTACCTACGAGCAGTACTTC	CASSPSPTYEQYF
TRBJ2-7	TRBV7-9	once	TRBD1	TGTGCCAGCAGCTTAGGACAGGGTGGCAACGAGCAGTACTTC	CASSLGQGGNEQYF
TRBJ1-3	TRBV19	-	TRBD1	TGTGCCAGTAGCTCGGGACAGATTGGAAACACCATATATTTT	CASSSGQIGNTIYF
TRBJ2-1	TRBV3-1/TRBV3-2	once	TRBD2	TGTGCCAGCAGTCGATATAGCGGGGCCCTTTCGGGCAATGAGCAGTTCTTC	CASSRYSGALSGNEQFF
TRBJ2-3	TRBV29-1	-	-	TGCAGCGCGTCTGGGGAGACCAGCACAGATACGCAGTATTTT	CSASGETSTDTQYF
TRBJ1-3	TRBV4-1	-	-	TGCGCCAGCAGCGTACTTCTTAGCTCTGGAAACACCATATATTTT	CASSVLLSSGNTIYF
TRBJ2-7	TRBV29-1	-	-	TGCAGCGTCGGGGTCGACTACGAGCAGTACTTC	CSVGVDYEQYF
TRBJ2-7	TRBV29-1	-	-	TGCAGCGTTCGGGGTTCCTACGAGCAGTACTTC	CSVRGSYEQYF
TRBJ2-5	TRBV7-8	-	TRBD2	TGTGCCGTTCTCGGAGCGGGAGGGCTGGGGACCCAGTACTTC	CAVLGAGGLGTQYF
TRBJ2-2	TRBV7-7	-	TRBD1	TGTGCTAGCAGCACTTTCGGGACAGGGTCGAACACCGGGGAGCTGTTTTTT	CASSTFGTGSNTGELFF
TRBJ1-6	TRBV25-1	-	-	TGTGCCAGCAGTTCCGAACGGGGATATGGAGATTCACCCCTCCACTTT	CASSSERGYGDSPLHF
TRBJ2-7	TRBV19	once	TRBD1	TGTGCCAGTAGTAATCACCTCGGACAGGGGTACACCTACGAGCAGTACTTC	CASSNHLGQGYTYEQYF
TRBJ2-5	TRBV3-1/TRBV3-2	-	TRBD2	TGTGCCAGCAGCCAAACAGGCGGGAGGGCCTTAGAGACCCAGTACTTC	CASSQTGGRALETQYF
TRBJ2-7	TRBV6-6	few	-	TGTGCCAGCAGTTACTCGAGACAGTATTACGAGCAGTACTTC	CASSYSRQYYEQYF
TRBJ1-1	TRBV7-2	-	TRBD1	TGTGCCAGCAGCTTAGGGACAGGGTTTTTGTACACTGAAGCTTTCTTT	CASSLGTGFLYTEAFF
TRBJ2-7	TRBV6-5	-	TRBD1	TGTGCCAGCAGTTACCACGGACAGGGCTATCCCTACGAGCAGTACTTC	CASSYHGQGYPYEQYF
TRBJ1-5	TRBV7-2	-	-	TGTGCCAGCAGCTTACTGGGCGGGGTCGTTCAGCCCCAGCATTTT	CASSLLGGVVQPQHF
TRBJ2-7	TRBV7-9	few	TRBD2	TGTGCCAGCAGCTGGGGGGGTACCAGCTACGAGCAGTACTTC	CASSWGGTSYEQYF
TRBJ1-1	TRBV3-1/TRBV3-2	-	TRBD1	TGTGCCAGCAGCGGACAGGGGCGGTTCGCTGAAGCTTTCTTT	CASSGQGRFAEAFF
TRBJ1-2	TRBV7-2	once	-	TGTGCCAGCAGCTTCCAGGGCTGGGATGGCTACACCTTC	CASSFQGWDGYTF
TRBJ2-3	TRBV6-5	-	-	TGTGCCAGCAGACACCTGGAGCAGTACACAGATACGCAGTATTTT	CASRHLEQYTDTQYF
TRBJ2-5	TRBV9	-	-	TGTGCCAGCAGTTACGGACTCGCAACCCTTGTGGAGACCCAGTACTTC	CASSYGLATLVETQYF
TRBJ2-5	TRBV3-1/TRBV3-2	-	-	TGTGCCAGCAGCCAAAGAGACAGGCGACAAGAGACCCAGTACTTC	CASSQRDRRQETQYF
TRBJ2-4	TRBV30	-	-	TGTGCCTGGAGTCCCTCCGCTTTACGAGGTGTCAAAAACATTCAGTACTTC	CAWSPSALRGVKNIQYF
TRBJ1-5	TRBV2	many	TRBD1	TGTGCCAGCAGTGGATGGGAAGGGACAGAGAATCAGCCCCAGCATTTT	CASSGWEGTENQPQHF
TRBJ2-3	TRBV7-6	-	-	TGTGCCAGCAGCTTAGCGATCCTAGCAAGGTCAGATACGCAGTATTTT	CASSLAILARSDTQYF
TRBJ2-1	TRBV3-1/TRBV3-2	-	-	TGTGCCAGCAGCCCGAACACGGGGTCTTCTAATGAGCAGTTCTTC	CASSPNTGSSNEQFF
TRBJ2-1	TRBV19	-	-	TGTGCCAGTAGTATCCCAAATCTCAGTGATGAGCAGTTCTTC	CASSIPNLSDEQFF
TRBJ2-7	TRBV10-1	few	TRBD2	TGCGCCAGCAGTAAACTAGCGGAAAGCTCCTACGAGCAGTACTTC	CASSKLAESSYEQYF
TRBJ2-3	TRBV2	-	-	TGTGCCAGCAGTGATGCGGGGCGGGGTCCCACAGATACGCAGTATTTT	CASSDAGRGPTDTQYF
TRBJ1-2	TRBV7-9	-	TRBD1	TGTGCCAGCTCCCAGGGGGGATTCGATGGCTACACCTTC	CASSQGGFDGYTF
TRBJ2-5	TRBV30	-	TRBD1	TGTGCCTGGAGTTCCGGGACAGGGGGCGCTTTAGAGACCCAGTACTTC	CAWSSGTGGALETQYF
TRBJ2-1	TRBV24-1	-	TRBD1	TGTGCCACCAGTGAAGGGACAGGGGGCATAAATGAGCAGTTCTTC	CATSEGTGGINEQFF